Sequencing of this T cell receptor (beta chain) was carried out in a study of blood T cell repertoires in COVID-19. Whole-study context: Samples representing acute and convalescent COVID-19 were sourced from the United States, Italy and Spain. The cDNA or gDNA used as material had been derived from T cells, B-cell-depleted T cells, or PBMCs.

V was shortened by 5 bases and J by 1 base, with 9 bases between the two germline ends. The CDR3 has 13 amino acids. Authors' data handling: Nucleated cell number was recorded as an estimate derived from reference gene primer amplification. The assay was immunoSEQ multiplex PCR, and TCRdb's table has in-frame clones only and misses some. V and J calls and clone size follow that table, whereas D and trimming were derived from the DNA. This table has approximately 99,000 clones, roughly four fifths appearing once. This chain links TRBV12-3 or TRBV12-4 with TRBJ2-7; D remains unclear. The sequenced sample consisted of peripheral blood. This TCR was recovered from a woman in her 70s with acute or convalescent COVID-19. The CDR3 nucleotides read TGTGCCAGCAGTCTCCAGAATTCCTACGAGCAGTACGTC. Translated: CASSLQNSYEQYV.